This record covers a single TCR beta chain. Its specificity is unknown. The data belong to a study of post-analysis software for immune sequencing data. The length of the CDR3 is 14 residues. Germline lookup yields CDR1 MNHEY and CDR2 SVGEGT. Findings of the study overall: A few TRBV segments were significantly more frequent in patients than in controls. TRBV5-6, TRBV5-1 and TRBV20-1 were among these segments.

cDNA libraries of TCR beta carried unique molecular identifiers. TCRdb processed the PCR reads anew with MiXCR; each CDR3 protein has one entry. The sample lists about 430,000 distinct CDR3 sequences; approximately 38% were seen once. The chain is built from TRBV6-2 or TRBV6-3 and TRBJ2-4; maybe TRBD2 (5 bases). The DNA matches TRBJ2-7 better at its end, which makes the J call doubtful. The TCR was taken from a girl aged 2 to 10 with multiple sclerosis. Sequenced: blood. The CDR3 spells CASSPDFGAYEQYF. CDR3 nucleotide sequence: TGTGCCAGCAGTCCCGACTTCGGGGCCTACGAGCAGTACTTC.